A selection of T cell receptor beta chains follows, all from one sample in a study of T-cell memory formation after mild COVID-19. TCRdb recomputed calls from the 5' RACE reads with MiXCR, one row per CDR3 protein. The profile shows fewer than 250,000 distinct CDR3 sequences, around 16% of them singletons. The sample taken for sequencing was PBMCs or a T cell subset sorted from them (not recorded which). These receptors originate from an adult woman who had mild COVID-19 (a few samples of this study predate the infection). Cell type and time point are not known. The CDR3 runs from the conserved cysteine through the conserved F or W. The D gene is left open where the match is weak. Only some rows state a clone size, as once, few, many or a class for expanded clones.

d_gene: TRBD1
v_gene: TRBV10-3
abundance: .
j_gene: TRBJ1-5
CDR3nt: TGTGCCACCCGGGGGGCAGGGGGACATCAGCCCCAGCATTTT
CDR3aa: CATRGAGGHQPQHF

d_gene: TRBD1
v_gene: TRBV7-2
abundance: .
j_gene: TRBJ1-1
CDR3nt: TGTGCCAGCAGTCCGGGACAGGGAATGAACACTGAAGCTTTCTTT
CDR3aa: CASSPGQGMNTEAFF

d_gene: TRBD1
v_gene: TRBV7-9
abundance: .
j_gene: TRBJ2-1
CDR3nt: TGTGCCAGCAGCCTGCCGGGACAGGGGTATGGTGAGCAGTTCTTC
CDR3aa: CASSLPGQGYGEQFF

d_gene: .
v_gene: TRBV6-2/TRBV6-3
abundance: few
j_gene: TRBJ2-1
CDR3nt: TGTGCCAGCAGTTACTCTAGGACTCGAAATGAGCAGTTCTTC
CDR3aa: CASSYSRTRNEQFF

d_gene: .
v_gene: TRBV6-1
abundance: few
j_gene: TRBJ2-5
CDR3nt: TGTGCCAGCAGTGGGGGCCGGGACCTGAGGAAGACCCAGTACTTC
CDR3aa: CASSGGRDLRKTQYF

d_gene: TRBD2
v_gene: TRBV7-8
abundance: many
j_gene: TRBJ2-3
CDR3nt: TGTGCCAGCAGCTTAGGGGCTAGCGGGGCAGATACGCAGTATTTT
CDR3aa: CASSLGASGADTQYF

d_gene: .
v_gene: TRBV7-8
abundance: few
j_gene: TRBJ1-3
CDR3nt: TGTGCCAGCAGCTTAGTTGGCAATCCGGGAAACACCATATATTTT
CDR3aa: CASSLVGNPGNTIYF

d_gene: TRBD1
v_gene: TRBV3-1
abundance: few
j_gene: TRBJ1-2
CDR3nt: TGTGCCAGCAGCCAAGATCCCAGGGGGGGCCTCTACACCTTC
CDR3aa: CASSQDPRGGLYTF

d_gene: TRBD2
v_gene: TRBV5-1
abundance: few
j_gene: TRBJ2-7
CDR3nt: TGCGCCAGCAGTCAGACTAGCGCAAGCTCCTACGAGCAGTACTTC
CDR3aa: CASSQTSASSYEQYF

d_gene: .
v_gene: TRBV20-1
abundance: once
j_gene: TRBJ1-2
CDR3nt: TGCAGTGCTAGAGATCATGTGGGGGATGGCTACACCTTC
CDR3aa: CSARDHVGDGYTF

d_gene: .
v_gene: TRBV12-3/TRBV12-4
abundance: many
j_gene: TRBJ2-1
CDR3nt: TGTGCCAGCAGTAGTAACGCAGGGGTGGATGAGCAGTTCTTC
CDR3aa: CASSSNAGVDEQFF

d_gene: TRBD1
v_gene: TRBV5-1
abundance: few
j_gene: TRBJ1-1
CDR3nt: TGCGCCAGCAGCACGAACCGGGACAGGGCGGGCACTGAAGCTTTCTTT
CDR3aa: CASSTNRDRAGTEAFF

d_gene: .
v_gene: TRBV7-8
abundance: few
j_gene: TRBJ2-2
CDR3nt: TGTGCCAGCAGCTTAGCCAGGGGCACCGGGGAGCTGTTTTTT
CDR3aa: CASSLARGTGELFF

d_gene: .
v_gene: TRBV4-1
abundance: .
j_gene: TRBJ2-1
CDR3nt: TGCGCCAGCAGCCAAGGGCGACAGGAGTACAATGAGCAGTTCTTC
CDR3aa: CASSQGRQEYNEQFF

d_gene: .
v_gene: TRBV11-3
abundance: .
j_gene: TRBJ2-1
CDR3nt: TGTGCCAGCAGCTTACTCAAATTGACGGGTGAGCAGTTCTTC
CDR3aa: CASSLLKLTGEQFF

d_gene: TRBD2
v_gene: TRBV7-2
abundance: few
j_gene: TRBJ2-3
CDR3nt: TGTGCCAGCAGCCCACTAGCGGGAGGGGCAGATACGCAGTATTTT
CDR3aa: CASSPLAGGADTQYF

d_gene: TRBD2
v_gene: TRBV11-3
abundance: .
j_gene: TRBJ2-7
CDR3nt: TGTGCCAGCAGCTCTCTTTGGTCGGTAGCGGGAGGGTCCTACGAGCAGTACTTC
CDR3aa: CASSSLWSVAGGSYEQYF

d_gene: .
v_gene: TRBV20-1
abundance: .
j_gene: TRBJ2-7
CDR3nt: TGCAGTGCTAGTATCATCGGAGGACACCCATACGAGCAGTACTTC
CDR3aa: CSASIIGGHPYEQYF

d_gene: TRBD1
v_gene: TRBV5-1
abundance: few
j_gene: TRBJ2-7
CDR3nt: TGCGCCAGCAGCACAGTCGACAGGGGGATCAACGAGCAGTACTTC
CDR3aa: CASSTVDRGINEQYF

d_gene: TRBD1
v_gene: TRBV12-5
abundance: .
j_gene: TRBJ2-2
CDR3nt: TGTGCTAGTGGTTTACATACCGGGACAGGGGGGTCTCTGTTTACCGGGGAGCTGTTTTTT
CDR3aa: CASGLHTGTGGSLFTGELFF

d_gene: .
v_gene: TRBV29-1
abundance: .
j_gene: TRBJ2-5
CDR3nt: TGCAGCGTAGCTGACAGTCGGGGTAAAGAGACCCAGTACTTC
CDR3aa: CSVADSRGKETQYF

d_gene: .
v_gene: TRBV7-8
abundance: many
j_gene: TRBJ1-2
CDR3nt: TGTGCCAGCAGCTTAGAGGGCAGAAACTATGGCTACACCTTC
CDR3aa: CASSLEGRNYGYTF

d_gene: .
v_gene: TRBV7-2
abundance: many
j_gene: TRBJ2-6
CDR3nt: TGTGCCAGCATAGGGGGACAAGGCCTAAGGGGGGCCAACGTCCTGACTTTC
CDR3aa: CASIGGQGLRGANVLTF

d_gene: TRBD1
v_gene: TRBV5-6
abundance: few
j_gene: TRBJ1-5
CDR3nt: TGTGCCAGCAGCCTTGGACAGGGAACTCAGCCCCAGCATTTT
CDR3aa: CASSLGQGTQPQHF

d_gene: TRBD2
v_gene: TRBV4-3
abundance: .
j_gene: TRBJ2-7
CDR3nt: TGCGCCAGCAGCCAACATAGCGGGAGGGAATACGAGCAGTACTTC
CDR3aa: CASSQHSGREYEQYF

d_gene: .
v_gene: TRBV7-9
abundance: few
j_gene: TRBJ1-2
CDR3nt: TGTGCCAGCAGCTTAGGGGGGGCCAGCTATGGCTACACCTTC
CDR3aa: CASSLGGASYGYTF

d_gene: TRBD1
v_gene: TRBV20-1
abundance: few
j_gene: TRBJ1-6
CDR3nt: TGCAGTGCTTGGGACAGGGGTAATTCACCCCTCCACTTT
CDR3aa: CSAWDRGNSPLHF

d_gene: TRBD2
v_gene: TRBV11-1
abundance: many
j_gene: TRBJ2-2
CDR3nt: TGTGCCAGCAGCCGAACCGGACTAGCGGCGAACACCGGGGAGCTGTTTTTT
CDR3aa: CASSRTGLAANTGELFF

d_gene: .
v_gene: TRBV30
abundance: many
j_gene: TRBJ1-2
CDR3nt: TGTGCCTGGAGTCAGGGGATTTATGGCTACACCTTC
CDR3aa: CAWSQGIYGYTF

d_gene: TRBD2
v_gene: TRBV4-2
abundance: .
j_gene: TRBJ2-3
CDR3nt: TGTGCCAGCAGCCCCAGGGCTAGCGGGGGCTACACAGATACGCAGTATTTT
CDR3aa: CASSPRASGGYTDTQYF

d_gene: .
v_gene: TRBV2
abundance: .
j_gene: TRBJ1-5
CDR3nt: TGTGCCAGCAGTGAAGACAGGGCCACAAGCAATCAGCCCCAGCATTTT
CDR3aa: CASSEDRATSNQPQHF